This T cell receptor beta chain is from a study of long-term antiretroviral therapy in people with HIV. This CDR3 is 16 amino acids long. Between the trimmed V and J ends, which lost 1 base and 1 base, there was a span of 10 bases. The germline V gene has CDR1 SEHNR and CDR2 FQNEAQ (reference sequence). Running of the v3.0 immunoSEQ assay took place at survey level. Sequencing was performed with immunoSEQ multiplex PCR; in TCRdb, only in-frame clones are kept and a portion is missing. Of tens of thousands of clones in the sample, 80% to 90% are singletons; the top ten hold around 3.8%. Sequencing was performed on unsorted PBMCs, taken 0.8 years before starting antiretroviral therapy. J is TRBJ2-2 and V is TRBV7-9; D ambiguous. The source of this sequence is a man aged 18 to 29 with HIV. CDR3 in amino acids: CASSLEQFLNTGELFF. Written as DNA, the CDR3 is TGTGCCAGCAGCTTAGAACAGTTTCTGAACACCGGGGAGCTGTTTTTT.